The 16 T cell receptor beta chains below come from one sample, sequenced in a study of shared clonotypes between healthy human individuals. Selected positively for CCR7 and CD45RO-negative, naive CD8 cells excluded terminally differentiated effector memory CD45RA+ cells. Only in-frame clones appear in the TCRdb table, and some are missing; sequencing was by immunoSEQ multiplex PCR. The table lists 2 million to 2.5 million clones, less than 95% of them singletons. The sequenced sample consisted of naive CD8+ T cells sorted from blood. The receptor set was obtained from a man between 18 and 29 years old in good health.

CDR3 DNA sequence: TGTGCCAGCAGGGGTCAACTAGCGGGGCTTCTTGACGAGCAGTACTTC. It codes for CASRGQLAGLLDEQYF. The chain links TRBV2 to TRBJ2-7; 10 nucleotides line up with TRBD2. The CDR3 sequence is 16 residues long. The J segment lost 5 bases and the V segment lost 6 bases, leaving 13 bases of the junction unmatched. Per germline, CDR1 SNHLY and CDR2 FYNNEI. Supplemented by reference TRBV2 and TRBJ2-7, the full variable domain reads EPEVTQTPSHQVTQMGQEVILRCVPISNHLYFYWYRQILGQKVEFLVSFYNNEISEKSEIFDDQFSVERPDGSNFTLKIRSTKLEDSAMYFCASRGQLAGLLDEQYFGPGTRLTVT.

V is TRBV7-9 and J is TRBJ2-7, with D unclear. In germline, CDR1 is SEHNR, CDR2 FQNEAQ (reference sequence). The CDR3 contains 12 residues. With 9 bases removed from V and 2 bases from J, the gap between germline ends came to 11 bases. The CDR3 DNA sequence: TGTGCCAGTCAGACGGCGACCTACGAGCAGTACTTC. Translated: CASQTATYEQYF.

This chain connects TRBV7-6 to TRBJ2-5; 9 bases are a match to TRBD1. Looked up from germline, CDR1 is SGHVS and CDR2 is FNYEAQ. The CDR3 contains 16 residues. The J segment lost 9 bases and the V segment lost 7 bases, leaving 18 bases of the junction unmatched. CDR3 residues: CASTHLTPGQGTAQYF. The CDR3 nucleotides read TGTGCCAGCACCCATCTTACACCGGGACAGGGAACGGCCCAGTACTTC. The entire variable domain, with the rest obtained from reference TRBV7-6 and TRBJ2-5, is as follows: GAGVSQSPRYKVTKRGQDVALRCDPISGHVSLYWYRQALGQGPEFLTYFNYEAQQDKSGLPNDRFSAERPEGSISTLTIQRTEQRDSAMYRCASTHLTPGQGTAQYFGPGTRLLVL.

The rearrangement links TRBV5-1 to TRBJ2-3; unclear D gene. Germline V gene lookup returns CDR1 SGHRS and CDR2 YFSETQ. V was clipped by 3 bases and J by 4 bases, with 21 bases between them. The CDR3 extends over 17 amino acids. DNA for the CDR3: TGCGCCAGCAGCTCGTACCCTTCAGTAGGTTATTCAGATACGCAGTATTTT. This sequence encodes CASSSYPSVGYSDTQYF.

V usage is TRBV9 and J usage is TRBJ2-7; maybe TRBD1 (5 bases). This CDR3 comprises 16 residues. CDR1 and CDR2 from the germline V gene are SGDLS and YYNGEE. With 3 bases removed from V and 1 base from J, the gap between germline ends came to 17 bases. The DNA for the CDR3 is TGTGCCAGCAGCGAGAGCCCTCAGGACACTTCCTACGAGCAGTACTTC. It codes for CASSESPQDTSYEQYF. The full variable domain, rest sourced from reference TRBV9 and TRBJ2-7, is DSGVTQTPKHLITATGQRVTLRCSPRSGDLSVYWYQQSLDQGLQFLIQYYNGEERAKGNILERFSAQQFPDLHSELNLSSLELGDSALYFCASSESPQDTSYEQYFGPGTRLTVT.

The chain links TRBV19 to TRBJ2-7; a possible D gene is TRBD2 (5 bases). The ends were cut back, 5 bases at V and 4 bases at J, with 18 bases in the middle. The length of the CDR3 is 15 residues. The germline V gene has CDR1 LNHDA and CDR2 SQIVND (reference sequence). In DNA form, the CDR3 reads TGTGCCAGTAGTCCAGTCGAGGGAATGTCTTACGAGCAGTACTTC. Protein sequence: CASSPVEGMSYEQYF.

The J gene is TRBJ1-1, the V gene TRBV13, with no clear D. The CDR3 is made up of 14 amino acids. Germline V CDR1 and CDR2: PRHDT, FYEKMQ (reference sequence). The V gene lost 3 bases and the J gene lost 1 base, with 9 bases spanning the gap. DNA for the CDR3: TGTGCCAGCAGCTTGTATTCCGGGAACACTGAAGCTTTCTTT. Translation gives CASSLYSGNTEAFF.

This clone was recorded only once. The CDR3 sequence: CASSQTGTGENTEAFF. The CDR3, as DNA: TGTGCCAGCAGCCAGACCGGGACAGGGGAGAACACTGAAGCTTTCTTT. V usage is TRBV14 and J usage is TRBJ1-1; 10 bases fit TRBD1. The CDR3 runs to 16 residues. V shed 3 bases and J 1 base; nucleotides not matched to a gene: 5. Germline V gene lookup returns CDR1 SGHDN and CDR2 FVKESK.

CDR3 residues: CASSPWGQFQYF. In DNA form, the CDR3 reads TGTGCCAGCAGTCCCTGGGGACAATTCCAGTACTTC. The chain has TRBV28 and TRBJ2-5; weak D call: TRBD1 (6 bases). V was cut by 5 bases and J by 10 bases, with 14 bases left in between. The CDR3 spans 12 residues. The germline CDR1 and CDR2 sequences are MDHEN and SYDVKM.

This sequence joins TRBV11-2 and TRBJ2-2; no reliable D call. Per the germline V gene, CDR1 is SGHAT and CDR2 is FQNNGV. The CDR3 runs 15 residues. Between the trimmed V and J ends, which lost 1 base and 5 bases, there was a span of 11 bases. CDR3 in DNA: TGTGCCAGCAGCTTAGCAGTCGGATTGACCGGGGAGCTGTTTTTT. This encodes CASSLAVGLTGELFF. Drawing the rest from reference TRBV11-2 and TRBJ2-2, the complete variable domain is EAGVAQSPRYKIIEKRQSVAFWCNPISGHATLYWYQQILGQGPKLLIQFQNNGVVDDSQLPKDRFSAERLKGVDSTLKIQPAKLEDSAVYLCASSLAVGLTGELFFGEGSRLTVL.

The V and J genes are TRBV2 and TRBJ2-7, with 8 bases aligning to TRBD2. This CDR3 spans 14 amino acids. Germline CDR1 is SNHLY and CDR2 is FYNNEI. After removal of 8 bases from V and 1 base from J, the junction contained 7 bases not matched to a gene. Here the CDR3 DNA reads TGTGCCAGCCAACTAGCGGCCCTTTCCTACGAGCAGTACTTC. Amino acid sequence: CASQLAALSYEQYF. Full variable domain (rest looked up from reference TRBV2 and TRBJ2-7): EPEVTQTPSHQVTQMGQEVILRCVPISNHLYFYWYRQILGQKVEFLVSFYNNEISEKSEIFDDQFSVERPDGSNFTLKIRSTKLEDSAMYFCASQLAALSYEQYFGPGTRLTVT.

The chain links TRBV4-1 to TRBJ1-5, with D unclear. Germline V gene sequence: CDR1 MGHRA, CDR2 YSYEKL. This CDR3 comprises 15 residues. Trimming cost V 0 bases and J 0 bases, with 6 bases left between them. DNA for the CDR3: TGCGCCAGCAGCCAAGATCCGAGTAGCAATCAGCCCCAGCATTTT. It is translated as CASSQDPSSNQPQHF.

V gene TRBV5-5 combines with J gene TRBJ2-7, with 8 bases fitting TRBD1. Trimming removed 3 bases from V and 5 bases from J; junction bases left unmatched: 10. CDR1 and CDR2 from the germline V gene are SGHKS and YYEKEE (reference sequence). The CDR3 is 15 amino acids. CDR3 amino acids: CASSSRTGRYDEQYF. Here the CDR3 DNA reads TGTGCCAGCAGCTCGAGGACAGGGCGGTACGACGAGCAGTACTTC. The entire variable domain, with the rest obtained from reference TRBV5-5 and TRBJ2-7, is as follows: DAGVTQSPTHLIKTRGQQVTLRCSPISGHKSVSWYQQVLGQGPQFIFQYYEKEERGRGNFPDRFSARQFPNYSSELNVNALLLGDSALYLCASSSRTGRYDEQYFGPGTRLTVT.

The rearrangement uses TRBV5-1 and TRBJ1-1; D possibly corresponds to TRBD1 (5 bases). This CDR3 has 14 residues. V dropped 4 bases and J dropped 3 bases, with 13 bases sitting between them. The germline CDR1 and CDR2 sequences are SGHRS and YFSETQ. Written as DNA, the CDR3 is TGCGCCAGCAGCCCTCGGGGGATGGACACTGAAGCTTTCTTT. Protein sequence: CASSPRGMDTEAFF.

The chain carries TRBV30 and TRBJ1-5; 12 positions match TRBD1. The CDR3 is 15 amino acids. Germline lookup yields CDR1 GTSNPN and CDR2 SVGIG (reference sequence). The ends lost 5 bases at V and 2 bases at J; junction bases unmatched: 4. The CDR3 DNA sequence: TGTGCCTGGGGGACAGGGGGCGCAGGCAATCAGCCCCAGCATTTT. Its translation is CAWGTGGAGNQPQHF.

This sequence joins TRBV30 and TRBJ1-4, with D possibly TRBD1 on 5 matching bases. This CDR3 comprises 13 residues. The germline V and J ends were trimmed by 5 bases and 12 bases, with 19 bases remaining between them. CDR1 is GTSNPN and CDR2 is SVGIG in the germline V gene (reference sequence). The chain's CDR3 is CAWQPNSGEELFF. DNA of the CDR3: TGTGCCTGGCAACCCAATTCGGGGGAGGAACTGTTTTTT.